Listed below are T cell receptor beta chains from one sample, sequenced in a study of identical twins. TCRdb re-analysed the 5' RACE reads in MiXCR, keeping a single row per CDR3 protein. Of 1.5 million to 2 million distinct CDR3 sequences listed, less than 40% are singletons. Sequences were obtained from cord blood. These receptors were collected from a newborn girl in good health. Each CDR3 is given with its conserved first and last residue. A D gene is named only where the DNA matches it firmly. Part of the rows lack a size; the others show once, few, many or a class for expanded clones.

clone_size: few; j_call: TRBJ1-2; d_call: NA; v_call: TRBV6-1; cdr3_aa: CASSDRPTNYGYTF; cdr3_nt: TGTGCCAGCAGTGACAGGCCCACTAACTATGGCTACACCTTC
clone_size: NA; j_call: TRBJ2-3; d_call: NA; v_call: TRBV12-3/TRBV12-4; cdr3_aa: CADSLSPGSHHTDTQYF; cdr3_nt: TGTGCCGACAGTCTAAGCCCTGGATCCCACCACACAGATACGCAGTATTTT
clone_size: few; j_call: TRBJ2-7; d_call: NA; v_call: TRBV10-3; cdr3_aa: CAISEGSAYEQYF; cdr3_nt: TGTGCCATCAGTGAAGGTAGCGCCTACGAGCAGTACTTC
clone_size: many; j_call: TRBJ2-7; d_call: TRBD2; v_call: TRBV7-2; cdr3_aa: CASSLRLANEQYF; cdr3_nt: TGTGCCAGCAGCTTACGACTAGCCAACGAGCAGTACTTC
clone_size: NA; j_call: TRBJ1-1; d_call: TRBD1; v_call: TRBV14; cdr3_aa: CASSAGTGVPEAFF; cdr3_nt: TGTGCCAGCAGTGCCGGGACAGGGGTACCTGAAGCTTTCTTT
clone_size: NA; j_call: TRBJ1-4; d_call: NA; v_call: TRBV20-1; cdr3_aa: CSARTDREKLFF; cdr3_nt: TGCAGTGCTAGAACTGACAGGGAAAAACTGTTTTTT
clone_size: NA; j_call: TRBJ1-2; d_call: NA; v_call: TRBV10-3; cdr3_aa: CAISERRGEYGYTF; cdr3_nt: TGTGCCATCAGTGAGCGCAGGGGAGAGTATGGCTACACCTTC
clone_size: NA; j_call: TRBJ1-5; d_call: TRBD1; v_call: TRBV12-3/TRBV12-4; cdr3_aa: CASRLRDRGRQPQHF; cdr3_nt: TGTGCCAGCAGGCTCCGGGACAGGGGACGGCAGCCCCAGCATTTT
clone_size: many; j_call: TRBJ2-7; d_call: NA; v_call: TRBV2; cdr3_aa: CAILLTLTGSPYEQYF; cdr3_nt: TGTGCCATCCTTTTAACACTGACAGGTTCCCCCTACGAGCAGTACTTC
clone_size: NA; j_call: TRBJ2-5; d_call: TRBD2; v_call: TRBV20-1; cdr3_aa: CSAEGGATSGRYQETQYF; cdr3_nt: TGCAGTGCAGAAGGGGGCGCAACTAGCGGGAGGTACCAAGAGACCCAGTACTTC
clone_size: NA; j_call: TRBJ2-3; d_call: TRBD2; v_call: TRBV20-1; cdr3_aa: CSARTLLALADTQYF; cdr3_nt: TGCAGTGCTAGAACTTTACTAGCGTTGGCAGATACGCAGTATTTT
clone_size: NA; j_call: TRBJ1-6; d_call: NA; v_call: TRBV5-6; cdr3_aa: CASSIRARVSPLHF; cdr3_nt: TGTGCCAGCAGCATTAGGGCGCGTGTTTCACCCCTCCACTTT